Below are 9 T cell receptor beta chains sequenced from a single sample in a study of cytomegalovirus exposure and HLA in healthy donors. Sequencing was performed with immunoSEQ multiplex PCR; in TCRdb, only in-frame clones are kept and a portion is missing. The table includes about 160,000 clones, about nine tenths detected once. The sequenced sample was PBMCs. The receptors originated from a woman between 18 and 29 years old in good health and CMV-seropositive.

The chain uses TRBV5-1 and TRBJ1-2, with D maybe TRBD1 (6 bases). The CDR3 is made up of 13 amino acids. V lost 0 bases, J lost 5 bases, and 8 bases lay in between. Per the germline V gene, CDR1 is SGHRS and CDR2 is YFSETQ. CDR3 in DNA: TGCGCCAGCAGCTTGGGAGGGGGATATGGCTACACCTTC. Its translation is CASSLGGGYGYTF.

The genes are TRBV18 and TRBJ2-5; perhaps TRBD1 as D (5 bases). From germline, CDR1 is KGHSH and CDR2 LQKENI. V lost 5 bases and J 5 bases, leaving 12 bases between the germline ends. CDR3 size: 13 residues. As DNA, the CDR3 is TGTGCCAGCTCAACCAGGGTTTTGGAGACCCAGTACTTC. Its protein is CASSTRVLETQYF. Full variable domain (remainder filled in from reference TRBV18 and TRBJ2-5): NAGVMQNPRHLVRRRGQEARLRCSPMKGHSHVYWYRQLPEEGLKFMVYLQKENIIDESGMPKERFSAEFPKEGPSILRIQQVVRGDSAAYFCASSTRVLETQYFGPGTRLLVL.

The chain joins TRBV9 to TRBJ1-2; D is unresolved. From germline, CDR1 is SGDLS and CDR2 YYNGEE. The CDR3 runs to 14 residues. The V end lost 1 base, the J end lost 4 bases, and 11 bases lay between the germline ends. CDR3 protein: CASSVSGSPYGYTF. In DNA form, the CDR3 reads TGTGCCAGCAGCGTAAGTGGCAGTCCCTATGGCTACACCTTC.

This clone was observed a few times. This chain links TRBV11-2 with TRBJ1-2, with D perhaps matching TRBD1 (6 bases). This CDR3 has 13 amino acids. Germline V gene sequence: CDR1 SGHAT, CDR2 FQNNGV. V lost 5 bases and J 7 bases, leaving 14 bases between the germline ends. The CDR3 DNA sequence: TGTGCCAGCAGCCTGGACAGAATGCGTGGCTACACCTTC. It is translated as CASSLDRMRGYTF.

The chain uses TRBV5-6 and TRBJ1-4; the D gene is possibly TRBD1 (5 bases). V lost 4 bases and J 5 bases, leaving 9 bases between the germline ends. Germline V gene data show CDR1 as SGHDT and CDR2 as YYEEEE. The CDR3 contains 13 residues. CDR3 sequence (DNA): TGTGCCAGCAGCGAAGGGGTAAATGAAAAACTGTTTTTT. Translating it yields CASSEGVNEKLFF.

V gene TRBV5-1 combines with J gene TRBJ2-3, with 7 bases identical to TRBD2. This CDR3 has 14 residues. After removal of 2 bases from V and 5 bases from J, the junction contained 5 bases not matched to a gene. CDR1 SGHRS and CDR2 YFSETQ come from the germline V gene. CDR3 amino acids: CASSFSGTKDTQYF. The CDR3 DNA is TGCGCCAGCAGCTTCAGCGGGACCAAAGATACGCAGTATTTT.

The V call is TRBV6-5, the J call TRBJ2-2; D gene ambiguous. Germline V lookup: CDR1 MNHEY, CDR2 SVGAGI. Trimming removed 8 bases at V and 3 bases at J, with 10 bases between. This CDR3 spans 13 amino acids. CDR3 DNA: TGTGCCAGCTCTGCACAACACACCGGGGAGCTGTTTTTT. Amino acids: CASSAQHTGELFF.

The J gene is TRBJ2-3, the V gene TRBV14; possible D gene TRBD2, 6 bases. Germline CDR1 SGHDN, CDR2 FVKESK. The CDR3 runs 16 residues. V was clipped by 5 bases and J by 0 bases, with 15 bases between them. The CDR3 sequence is CASSYSGGGSTDTQYF. The CDR3 DNA reads TGTGCCAGCAGCTACAGCGGAGGAGGGAGCACAGATACGCAGTATTTT.

The chain has TRBV9 and TRBJ2-7; 8 nucleotides match TRBD2. The CDR3 loop spans 15 amino acids. The V gene's germline CDR1 is SGDLS and CDR2 YYNGEE. V lost 2 bases, J lost 5 bases, and 9 bases stayed unmatched. CDR3 coding DNA: TGTGCCAGCAGCGTCCAAAGCGGGAGAGTAGACGAGCAGTACTTC. The encoded protein is CASSVQSGRVDEQYF.